Listed below are T cell receptor beta chains from one sample, sequenced in a study of cytomegalovirus exposure and HLA in healthy donors. The assay was immunoSEQ multiplex PCR, and TCRdb's table has in-frame clones only and misses some. The sample has some 270,000 clones; around nine tenths are singletons. The source material was PBMCs. These receptors originate from a girl aged 2-10 years in good health and CMV-seronegative. Each CDR3 is given with its conserved first and last residue. D genes are given only for firm matches.

TRBJ2-1 TRBV29-1 TRBD1 CSVETQTGVSYNEQFF TGCAGCGTTGAAACCCAGACAGGGGTCTCCTACAATGAGCAGTTCTTC
TRBJ2-3 TRBV29-1 TRBD1 CSVVGTGLTDTQYF TGCAGCGTTGTTGGGACAGGTCTTACGGATACGCAGTATTTT
TRBJ1-5 TRBV7-9 NA CASSLVQDQPQHF TGTGCCAGCAGCTTAGTACAGGATCAGCCCCAGCATTTT
TRBJ1-5 TRBV2 TRBD1 CASSESGTGGYYNQPQHF TGTGCCAGCAGTGAGAGTGGGACAGGAGGATACTACAATCAGCCCCAGCATTTT
TRBJ2-2 TRBV2 TRBD2 CASSNYRAGVYTGELFF TGTGCCAGCAGTAATTACCGAGCGGGAGTATACACCGGGGAGCTGTTTTTT
TRBJ1-3 TRBV10-3 NA CAISDGMVSGNTIYF TGTGCCATCAGTGACGGGATGGTCTCTGGAAACACCATATATTTT
TRBJ2-3 TRBV11-3 TRBD1 CASSLTGSTDTQYF TGTGCCAGCAGCTTGACAGGGAGCACAGATACGCAGTATTTT
TRBJ2-7 TRBV5-4 NA CASSLKIGEQYF TGTGCCAGCAGCCTTAAAATCGGCGAGCAGTACTTC
TRBJ2-7 TRBV11-2 NA CATDRTSYEQYF TGTGCCACCGACAGGACATCCTACGAGCAGTACTTC
TRBJ1-4 TRBV5-4 NA CASSSQSDEKLFF TGTGCCAGCAGCTCGCAGTCTGATGAAAAACTGTTTTTT
TRBJ2-1 TRBV28 TRBD2 CASSLLGLDRNEQFF TGTGCCAGCAGTTTATTGGGACTAGATCGTAATGAGCAGTTCTTC
TRBJ2-1 TRBV19 TRBD1 CASSSYRGPTYNEQFF TGTGCCAGTAGTTCGTACAGGGGACCGACTTACAATGAGCAGTTCTTC
TRBJ2-3 TRBV2 TRBD1 CASSEFGQDKTDTQYF TGTGCCAGCAGTGAGTTTGGACAGGACAAAACAGATACGCAGTATTTT
TRBJ2-3 TRBV7-6 TRBD2 CASSSGGPRTDTQYF TGTGCCAGCAGCTCGGGGGGGCCCCGTACAGATACGCAGTATTTT
TRBJ1-6 TRBV19 NA CASSTGNSPLHF TGTGCCAGTAGTACCGGTAATTCACCCCTCCACTTT